The clone carrying this T cell receptor beta chain has ten or more counts. Its matching antigen is unknown. This sample stems from a study of molecular identifiers for immune sequencing clone quantification. Previously reported methods and listed TCR primers produced the bulk TCR libraries. From the PCR reads, TCRdb called clonotypes with MiXCR, one entry per CDR3 protein. The top ten clones hold about 0.85% of a sample with 85,000 to 95,000 distinct CDR3 sequences, over 15% of them seen once. Study results and limitations: Clone sizes could be underestimated for highly expanded clones when identical TCR molecules share a barcode. Spiked TCR RNA from one Jurkat cell reportedly showed up when mixed among approximately 990,000 naive cells.

When naive CD8 T cells were sorted, they were gated as CD8+CD4-CCR7+CD45RA+. V shed 6 bases and J shed 3 bases, with 10 bases lying between them. Germline V gene sequence: CDR1 LNHDA, CDR2 SQIVND (reference sequence). This CDR3 has 13 residues. The sequencing sample was made of naive CD8+ T cells from blood, with Jurkat cell RNA spiked in. The subset was: FACS-sorted CD8+CD4-CCR7+CD45RA+ naive T cells. The TCR sequence derives from a human donor in good health. Some libraries in this study had Jurkat cell RNA spiked in. This rearrangement joins TRBV19 to TRBJ2-3; possible D gene TRBD1, 5 bases. DNA for the CDR3: TGTGCCAGTAGCCACAGGATAACAGATACGCAGTATTTT. Translating it yields CASSHRITDTQYF.